Each of the 9 T cell receptor beta chains below was sequenced from the same sample in a study of T cell responses to AZD1222 COVID-19 vaccine. Clones were read by immunoSEQ multiplex PCR, and TCRdb kept only the in-frame ones, dropping some. The data show 80,000 to 90,000 clones, roughly 89% seen once. The sample in question was peripheral blood, obtained on day 0 of AZD1222 vaccination. These receptors all come from an adult in good health.

The chain recombines TRBV7-2 with TRBJ2-7; 9 bases are a match to TRBD1. Germline-derived CDR1 and CDR2 are SGHTA and FQGNSA. This CDR3 is 14 amino acids long. V was pared by 4 bases and J by 5 bases, with 6 bases of the junction left unmatched. The DNA of the CDR3 is TGTGCCAGCAGCTCACAGGGGGCGCAAAACGAGCAGTACTTC. Its protein is CASSSQGAQNEQYF. The full variable domain, rest sourced from reference TRBV7-2 and TRBJ2-7, is GAGVSQSPSNKVTEKGKDVELRCDPISGHTALYWYRQSLGQGLEFLIYFQGNSAPDKSGLPSDRFSAERTGGSVSTLTIQRTQQEDSAVYLCASSSQGAQNEQYFGPGTRLTVT.

This clone was seen just once. The chain recombines TRBV7-9 with TRBJ2-2; D might be TRBD1 (5 bases). Deletions cut 5 bases from V and 6 bases from J, with 16 bases between. The CDR3 length is 15 residues. Germline-derived CDR1 and CDR2 are SEHNR and FQNEAQ (reference sequence). CDR3 sequence: CASSPEVGRAGELFF. CDR3 bases: TGTGCCAGCAGCCCCGAGGTGGGGCGCGCCGGGGAGCTGTTTTTT. Supplemented by reference TRBV7-9 and TRBJ2-2, the full variable domain reads DTGVSQNPRHKITKRGQNVTFRCDPISEHNRLYWYRQTLGQGPEFLTYFQNEAQLEKSRLLSDRFSAERPKGSFSTLEIQRTEQGDSAMYLCASSPEVGRAGELFFGEGSRLTVL.

The V gene is TRBV5-1, the J gene TRBJ1-1; 8 nucleotides agree with TRBD1. Germline V gene sequence: CDR1 SGHRS, CDR2 YFSETQ. The CDR3 contains 14 residues. Trimming cost V 0 bases and J 10 bases; bases outside gene matches: 8. CDR3 protein: CASSLEQGAFPAFF. The CDR3 region has the DNA TGCGCCAGCAGCTTGGAGCAGGGGGCATTTCCAGCTTTCTTT.

The CDR3: CASSPHEAGANVLTF. The CDR3 DNA sequence: TGTGCCAGCAGTCCCCATGAGGCTGGGGCCAACGTCCTGACTTTC. The chain links TRBV27 to TRBJ2-6; the D is unclear. Deletions cut 5 bases from V and 2 bases from J, with 10 bases between. The CDR3 is 15 amino acids. Germline V CDR1 and CDR2: MNHEY, SMNVEV (reference sequence).

The chain is built from TRBV6-2 or TRBV6-3 and TRBJ1-1, with unresolved D. Germline V CDR1 and CDR2: MNHEY, SVGEGT. V shed 0 bases and J shed 11 bases, with 22 bases lying between them. The CDR3 is 16 amino acids. The CDR3 region has the DNA TGTGCCAGCAGTTACTCGGTTAAGGGAGGCCGAAGATGGGCTTTCTTT. Its translation: CASSYSVKGGRRWAFF.

V usage is TRBV6-2 or TRBV6-3 and J usage is TRBJ2-7, with D possibly matching TRBD1 (6 bases). The CDR3 is 12 residues long. Trimming removed 6 bases from V and 3 bases from J, with 9 bases in between. Germline V lookup: CDR1 MNHEY, CDR2 SVGEGT. The CDR3 sequence is CASSKQGYEQYF. Here the CDR3 DNA reads TGTGCCAGCAGCAAACAGGGCTACGAGCAGTACTTC.

This clone was detected a few times. This chain joins TRBV7-9 and TRBJ2-3; 7 positions match TRBD1. J gave up 4 bases and V 6 bases, and 4 bases lay outside the gene matches. CDR3 length equals 13 residues. The germline V gene encodes CDR1 SEHNR and CDR2 FQNEAQ (reference sequence). CDR3 amino acids: CASRKGASDTQYF. CDR3 nucleotides: TGTGCCAGCAGAAAGGGGGCATCAGATACGCAGTATTTT.

This chain uses TRBV7-9 with TRBJ2-1; 9 bases align to TRBD2. Losses at the gene ends were 11 bases for V and 10 bases for J; bases not matched to a gene: 9. The CDR3 consists of 12 residues. CDR1 is SEHNR, CDR2 FQNEAQ, per germline (reference sequence). The chain's CDR3 is CAGERGASEQFF. In DNA form, the CDR3 reads TGTGCCGGAGAGCGGGGGGCTTCCGAGCAGTTCTTC.

In DNA, the CDR3 is TGTGCCAGCAGTTACTCTCAGCGGAATCAGCCCCAGCATTTT. The encoded protein is CASSYSQRNQPQHF. The J gene is TRBJ1-5, the V gene TRBV6-5; no clear D gene. The ends were cut back, 0 bases at V and 4 bases at J, with 7 bases in the middle. Germline CDR1 MNHEY, CDR2 SVGAGI. The CDR3 covers 14 residues.